These T cell receptor beta chains were read from a single sample in a study of T cell repertoires in cytomegalovirus infection. No antigen has been assigned to these receptors. TCRdb re-analysed the reads in MiXCR, keeping a single row per CDR3 protein. Among some 900,000 distinct CDR3 sequences listed, approximately 32% were seen once. Material: cultured CD8+ T cells from PBMCs, obtained from culture after CMV antigen stimulation. The source of these receptors is a human donor in good health (CMV status not recorded). Some clones in this sample may be carry-over from other donors' samples. CDR3s include the opening cysteine and the closing phenylalanine or tryptophan. The order of the fields is V gene, D gene, J gene, clone size, CDR3 length, CDR3 DNA, CDR3 protein. D genes are given only for firm matches. Not all rows give a size; the values are once, few, many and, for expanded clones, a class.

TRBV27	TRBD1	TRBJ2-2	few	15	TGTGCCAGCACCGGACAGGGGGCGGACACCGGGGAGCTGTTTTTT	CASTGQGADTGELFF
TRBV12-5	-	TRBJ2-2	few	14	TGTGCTAGTGGTTTCTCAGGGGTTGACGGGGAGCTGTTTTTT	CASGFSGVDGELFF
TRBV4-3	-	TRBJ2-1	many	15	TGCGCCAGCAGCCAAGATTTTACCAGGGACAATGAGCAGTTCTTC	CASSQDFTRDNEQFF
TRBV12-3/TRBV12-4	-	TRBJ2-2	-	16	TGTGCCAGCAGTTTTGTTACCGTCGTTCGGGCCGGGGAGCTGTTTTTT	CASSFVTVVRAGELFF
TRBV7-2	-	TRBJ1-2	many	14	TGTGCCAGCAGCGGCACCATGGGGGACTATGGCTACACCTTC	CASSGTMGDYGYTF
TRBV12-5	-	TRBJ2-1	-	12	TGTGCTAGTGGTTTGGTACCGGATGAGCAGTTCTTC	CASGLVPDEQFF
TRBV19	TRBD1	TRBJ1-5	few	15	TGTGCCAGTAGTATACACAGGGGAGGCAATCAGCCCCAGCATTTT	CASSIHRGGNQPQHF
TRBV19	-	TRBJ1-1	few	13	TGTGCCAGTAGTACCGCAGGGCCCACTGAAGCTTTCTTT	CASSTAGPTEAFF
TRBV19	-	TRBJ2-4	few	16	TGTGCCAGTAGTCCCCAAGCAGGATGGGTCAAAAACATTCAGTACTTC	CASSPQAGWVKNIQYF
TRBV6-1	TRBD1	TRBJ2-5	few	15	TGTGCCAGCAGTGAAGGAAACAGGGGGTTGATGACCCAGTACTTC	CASSEGNRGLMTQYF
TRBV7-6	-	TRBJ1-1	many	13	TGTGCCAGCAGTTCTCAAGTGGCGGCGGAAGCTTTCTTT	CASSSQVAAEAFF
TRBV6-2/TRBV6-3	-	TRBJ1-2	-	17	TGTGCCAGCCAACATCCGCCGGTGGGCAGTCCTAACTATGGCTACACCTTC	CASQHPPVGSPNYGYTF
TRBV7-8	-	TRBJ1-3	-	15	TGTGCCAGCAGCGGAACAGGAGGGACTGGAAACACCATATATTTT	CASSGTGGTGNTIYF
TRBV25-1	-	TRBJ2-6	-	16	TGTGCCAGCAGTGACCGTGGGATGCCTGGGGCCAACGTCCTGACTTTC	CASSDRGMPGANVLTF
TRBV19	TRBD1	TRBJ1-2	-	16	TGTGCCAGTAGTATCGAGACAGGGCCCTTTAATGATGGCTACACCTTC	CASSIETGPFNDGYTF